This T cell receptor (beta chain) was captured by sequencing in a study of cytomegalovirus exposure and HLA in healthy donors. Study in general: Earlier, 100 million to 130 million unique TCR beta sequences were recovered from about 200 million T cells by an analysis. Overall study findings and caveats: In vitro experiments confirmed that a few CMV-associated chains were specific for CMV antigens.

The CDR3 is 12 amino acids. As concerns this clone: What it recognizes is unknown.

Primers for the PCR totalled 60 Vbeta and 13 Jbeta. Clones were sequenced by immunoSEQ multiplex PCR, and TCRdb holds only the in-frame ones, with some missing. The sample yields 95,000 to 150,000 clones, 60% to 85% seen once. Sequenced: PBMCs. The source of this sequence is a woman between 40 and 55 years old in good health and CMV-seropositive. This chain links TRBV21-1 with TRBJ2-3; the D call TRBD2 from the table was never checked on the DNA. TRBV21-1 is given as a pseudogene. For the CDR3, the DNA is TGTGCCAGCACCCGTTGCACAGATACGCAGTATTTT. Translated: CASTRCTDTQYF.